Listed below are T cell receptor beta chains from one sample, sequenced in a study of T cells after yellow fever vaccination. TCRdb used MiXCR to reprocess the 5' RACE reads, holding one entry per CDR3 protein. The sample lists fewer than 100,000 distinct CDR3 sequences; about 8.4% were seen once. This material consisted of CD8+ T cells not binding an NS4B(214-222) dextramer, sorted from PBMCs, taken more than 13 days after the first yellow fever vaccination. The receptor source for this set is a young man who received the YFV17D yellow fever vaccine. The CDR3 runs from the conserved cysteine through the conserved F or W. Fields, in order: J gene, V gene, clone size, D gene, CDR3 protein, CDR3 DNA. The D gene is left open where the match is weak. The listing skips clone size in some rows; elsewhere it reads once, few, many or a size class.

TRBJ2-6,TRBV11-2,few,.,CASSYNSGANVLTF,TGTGCCAGCAGCTACAATTCTGGGGCCAACGTCCTGACTTTC
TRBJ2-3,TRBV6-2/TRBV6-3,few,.,CASSPLFGGLTDTQYF,TGTGCCAGCAGCCCCTTGTTCGGGGGGCTAACAGATACGCAGTATTTT
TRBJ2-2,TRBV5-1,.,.,CASSWWDINTGELFF,TGCGCCAGCAGCTGGTGGGACATAAACACCGGGGAGCTGTTTTTT
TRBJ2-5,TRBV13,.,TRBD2,CASSLGLAGGLETQYF,TGTGCCAGCAGCTTAGGCCTAGCGGGGGGGCTCGAGACCCAGTACTTC
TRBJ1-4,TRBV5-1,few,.,CASSLARATNEKLFF,TGCGCCAGCAGCTTGGCCCGGGCAACTAATGAAAAACTGTTTTTT
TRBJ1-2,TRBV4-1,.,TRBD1,CASSPTGGAVYGYTF,TGCGCCAGCAGCCCGACAGGGGGCGCCGTGTATGGCTACACCTTC
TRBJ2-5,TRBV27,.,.,CASSSGLAVAQYF,TGTGCCAGCAGTTCCGGACTGGCCGTGGCCCAGTACTTC
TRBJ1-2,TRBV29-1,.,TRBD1,CKGQDVYGYTF,TGCAAAGGACAGGACGTCTATGGCTACACCTTC
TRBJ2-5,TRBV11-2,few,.,CASSSWRGRETQYF,TGTGCCAGCAGCTCGTGGCGGGGACGGGAGACCCAGTACTTC
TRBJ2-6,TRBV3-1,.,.,CASSARGTPSSGANVLTF,TGTGCCAGCTCCGCTCGGGGGACACCCAGCTCTGGGGCCAACGTCCTGACTTTC
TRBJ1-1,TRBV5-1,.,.,CASSLVGRNTEAFF,TGCGCCAGCAGCTTGGTTGGTCGGAACACTGAAGCTTTCTTT
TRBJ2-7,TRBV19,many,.,CASSISGGATFYEQYF,TGTGCCAGTAGTATCAGCGGCGGGGCAACCTTCTACGAGCAGTACTTC
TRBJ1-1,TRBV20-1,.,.,CSAMTGNTEAFF,TGCAGTGCAATGACAGGGAACACTGAAGCTTTCTTT
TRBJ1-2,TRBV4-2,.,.,CASLSPGVHGYTF,TGTGCCAGCCTAAGCCCAGGGGTCCATGGCTACACCTTC
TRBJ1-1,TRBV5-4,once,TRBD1,CASSDGQGHTEAFF,TGTGCCAGCAGCGACGGACAGGGACACACTGAAGCTTTCTTT
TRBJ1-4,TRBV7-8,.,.,CASTEWWGSNEKLFF,TGTGCCAGCACCGAATGGTGGGGTTCTAATGAAAAACTGTTTTTT
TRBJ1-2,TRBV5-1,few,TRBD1,CASSPTGKAYGYTF,TGCGCCAGCAGCCCGACAGGGAAAGCCTATGGCTACACCTTC
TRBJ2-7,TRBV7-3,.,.,CASSYYGGAYEQYF,TGTGCCAGCAGCTATTACGGGGGAGCCTACGAGCAGTACTTC
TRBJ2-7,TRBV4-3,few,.,CASSQVYGSSYEQYF,TGCGCCAGCAGCCAAGTTTACGGTTCATCCTACGAGCAGTACTTC
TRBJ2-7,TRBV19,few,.,CASSLRALYSYEQYF,TGTGCCAGTAGCTTAAGGGCTCTCTACTCCTACGAGCAGTACTTC
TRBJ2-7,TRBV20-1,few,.,CSARQAYEQYF,TGCAGTGCTAGACAAGCCTACGAGCAGTACTTC
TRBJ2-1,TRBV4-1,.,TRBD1,CASSHLPGQGRYNEQFF,TGCGCCAGCAGCCACCTTCCGGGACAGGGGCGCTACAATGAGCAGTTCTTC
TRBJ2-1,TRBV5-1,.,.,CASSTVDRLDEQFF,TGCGCCAGCAGCACTGTTGACAGGTTGGATGAGCAGTTCTTC
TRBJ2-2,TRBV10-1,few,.,CASSEIGVGTGELFF,TGCGCCAGCAGTGAAATAGGGGTAGGGACCGGGGAGCTGTTTTTT
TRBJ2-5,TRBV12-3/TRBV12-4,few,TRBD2,CASRRLAGGRETQYF,TGTGCCAGCAGACGACTAGCGGGGGGGCGTGAGACCCAGTACTTC
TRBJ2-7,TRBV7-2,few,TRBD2,CASSLFGGVSYEQYF,TGTGCCAGCAGCTTATTCGGGGGGGTCTCCTACGAGCAGTACTTC
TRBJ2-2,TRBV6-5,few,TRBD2,CASPRRGGLFF,TGTGCCAGCCCCCGCCGGGGGGGGCTGTTTTTT